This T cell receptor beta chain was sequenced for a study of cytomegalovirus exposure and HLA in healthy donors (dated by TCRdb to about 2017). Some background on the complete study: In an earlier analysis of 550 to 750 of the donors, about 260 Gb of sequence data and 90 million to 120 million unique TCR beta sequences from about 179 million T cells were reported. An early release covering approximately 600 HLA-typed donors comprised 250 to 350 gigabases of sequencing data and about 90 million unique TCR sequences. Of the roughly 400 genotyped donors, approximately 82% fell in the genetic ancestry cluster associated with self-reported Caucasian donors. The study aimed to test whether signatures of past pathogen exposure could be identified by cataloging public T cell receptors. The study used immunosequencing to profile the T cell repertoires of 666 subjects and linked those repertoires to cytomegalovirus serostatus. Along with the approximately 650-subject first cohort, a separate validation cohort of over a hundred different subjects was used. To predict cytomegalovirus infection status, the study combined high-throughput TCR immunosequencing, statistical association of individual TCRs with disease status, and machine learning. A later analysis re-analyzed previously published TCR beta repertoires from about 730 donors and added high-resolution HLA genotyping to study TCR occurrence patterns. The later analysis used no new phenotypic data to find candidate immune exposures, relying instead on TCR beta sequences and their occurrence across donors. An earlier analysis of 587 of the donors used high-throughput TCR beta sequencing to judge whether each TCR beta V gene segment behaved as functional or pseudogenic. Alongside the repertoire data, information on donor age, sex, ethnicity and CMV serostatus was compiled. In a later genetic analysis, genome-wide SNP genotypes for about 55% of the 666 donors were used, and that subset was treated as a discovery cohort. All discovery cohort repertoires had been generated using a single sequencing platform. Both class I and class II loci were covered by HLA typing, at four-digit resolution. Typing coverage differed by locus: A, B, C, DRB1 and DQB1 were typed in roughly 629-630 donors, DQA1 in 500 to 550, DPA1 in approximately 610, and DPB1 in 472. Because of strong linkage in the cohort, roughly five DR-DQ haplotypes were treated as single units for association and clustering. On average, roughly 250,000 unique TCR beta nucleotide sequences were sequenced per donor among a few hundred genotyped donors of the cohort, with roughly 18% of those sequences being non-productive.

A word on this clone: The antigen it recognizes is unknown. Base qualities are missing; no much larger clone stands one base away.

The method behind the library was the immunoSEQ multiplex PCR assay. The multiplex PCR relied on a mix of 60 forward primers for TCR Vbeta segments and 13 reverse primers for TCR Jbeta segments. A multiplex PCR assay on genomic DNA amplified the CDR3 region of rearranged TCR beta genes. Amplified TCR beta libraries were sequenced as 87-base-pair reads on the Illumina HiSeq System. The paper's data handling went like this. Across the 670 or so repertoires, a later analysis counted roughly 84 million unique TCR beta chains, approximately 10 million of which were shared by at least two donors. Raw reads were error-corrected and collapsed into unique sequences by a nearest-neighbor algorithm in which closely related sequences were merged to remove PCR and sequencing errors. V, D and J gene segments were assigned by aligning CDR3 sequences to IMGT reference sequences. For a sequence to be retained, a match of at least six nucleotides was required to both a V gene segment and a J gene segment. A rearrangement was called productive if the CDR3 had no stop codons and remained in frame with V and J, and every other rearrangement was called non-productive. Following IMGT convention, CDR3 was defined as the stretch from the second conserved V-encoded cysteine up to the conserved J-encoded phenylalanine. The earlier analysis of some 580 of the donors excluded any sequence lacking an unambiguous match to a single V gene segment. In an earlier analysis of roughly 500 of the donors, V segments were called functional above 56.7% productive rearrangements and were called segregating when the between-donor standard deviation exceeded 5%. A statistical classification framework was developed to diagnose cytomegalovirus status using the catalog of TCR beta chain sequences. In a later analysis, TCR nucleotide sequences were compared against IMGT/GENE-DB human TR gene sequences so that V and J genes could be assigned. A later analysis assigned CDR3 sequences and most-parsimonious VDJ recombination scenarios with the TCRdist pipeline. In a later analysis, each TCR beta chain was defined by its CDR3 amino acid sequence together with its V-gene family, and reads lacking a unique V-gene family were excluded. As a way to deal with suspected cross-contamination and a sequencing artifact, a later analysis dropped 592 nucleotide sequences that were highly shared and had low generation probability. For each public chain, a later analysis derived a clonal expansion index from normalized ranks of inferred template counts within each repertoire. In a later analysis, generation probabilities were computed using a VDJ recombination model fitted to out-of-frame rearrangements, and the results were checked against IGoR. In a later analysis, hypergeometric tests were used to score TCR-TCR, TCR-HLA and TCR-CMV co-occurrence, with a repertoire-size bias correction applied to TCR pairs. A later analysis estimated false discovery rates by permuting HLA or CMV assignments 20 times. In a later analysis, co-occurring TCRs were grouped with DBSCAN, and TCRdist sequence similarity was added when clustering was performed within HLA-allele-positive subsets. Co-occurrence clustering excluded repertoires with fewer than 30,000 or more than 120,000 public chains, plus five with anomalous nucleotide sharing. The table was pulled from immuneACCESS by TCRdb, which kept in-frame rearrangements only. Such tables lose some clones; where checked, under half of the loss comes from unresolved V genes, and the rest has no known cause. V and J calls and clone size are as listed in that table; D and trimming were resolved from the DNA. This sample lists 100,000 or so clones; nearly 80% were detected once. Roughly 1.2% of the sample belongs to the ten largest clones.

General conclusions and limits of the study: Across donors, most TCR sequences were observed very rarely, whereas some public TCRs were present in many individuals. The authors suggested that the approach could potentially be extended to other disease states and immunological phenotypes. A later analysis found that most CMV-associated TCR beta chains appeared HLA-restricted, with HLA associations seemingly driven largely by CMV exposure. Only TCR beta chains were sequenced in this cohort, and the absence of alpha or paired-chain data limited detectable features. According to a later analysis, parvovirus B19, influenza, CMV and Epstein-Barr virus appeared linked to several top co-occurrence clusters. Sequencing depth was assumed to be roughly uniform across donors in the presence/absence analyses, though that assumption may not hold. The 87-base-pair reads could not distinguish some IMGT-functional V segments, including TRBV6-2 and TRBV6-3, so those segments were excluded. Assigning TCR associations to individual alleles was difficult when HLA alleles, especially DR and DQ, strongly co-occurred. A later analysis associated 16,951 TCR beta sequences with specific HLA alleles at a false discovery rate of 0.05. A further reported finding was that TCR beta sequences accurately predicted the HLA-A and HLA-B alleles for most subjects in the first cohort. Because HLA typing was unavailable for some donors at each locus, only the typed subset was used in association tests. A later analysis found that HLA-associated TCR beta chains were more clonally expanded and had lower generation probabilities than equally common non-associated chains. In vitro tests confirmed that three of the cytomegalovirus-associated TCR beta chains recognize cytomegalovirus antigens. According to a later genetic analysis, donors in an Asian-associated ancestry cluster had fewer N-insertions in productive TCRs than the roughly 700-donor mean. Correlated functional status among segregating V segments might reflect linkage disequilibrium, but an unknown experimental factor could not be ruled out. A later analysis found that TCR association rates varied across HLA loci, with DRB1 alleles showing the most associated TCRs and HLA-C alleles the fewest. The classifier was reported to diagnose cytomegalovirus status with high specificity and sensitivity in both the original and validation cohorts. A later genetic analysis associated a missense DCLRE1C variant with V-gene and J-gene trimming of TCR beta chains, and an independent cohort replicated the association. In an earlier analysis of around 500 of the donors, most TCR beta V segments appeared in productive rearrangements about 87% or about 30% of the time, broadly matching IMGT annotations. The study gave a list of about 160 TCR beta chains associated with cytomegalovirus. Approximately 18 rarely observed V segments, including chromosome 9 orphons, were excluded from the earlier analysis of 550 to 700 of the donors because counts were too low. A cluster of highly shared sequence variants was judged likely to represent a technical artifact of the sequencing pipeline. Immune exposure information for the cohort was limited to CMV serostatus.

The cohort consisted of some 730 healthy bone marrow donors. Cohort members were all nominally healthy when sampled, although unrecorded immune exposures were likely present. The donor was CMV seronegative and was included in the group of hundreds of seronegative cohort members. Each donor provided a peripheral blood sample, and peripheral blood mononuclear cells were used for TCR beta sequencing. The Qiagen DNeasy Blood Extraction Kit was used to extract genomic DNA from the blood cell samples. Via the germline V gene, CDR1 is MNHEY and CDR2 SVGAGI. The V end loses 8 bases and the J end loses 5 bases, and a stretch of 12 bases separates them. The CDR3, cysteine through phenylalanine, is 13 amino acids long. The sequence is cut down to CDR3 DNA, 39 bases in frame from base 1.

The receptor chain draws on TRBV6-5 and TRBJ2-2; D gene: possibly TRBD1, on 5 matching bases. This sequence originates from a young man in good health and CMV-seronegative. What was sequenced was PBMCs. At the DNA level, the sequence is TGTGCCAGCGGACACGAGTGGACCGGGGAGCTGTTTTTT. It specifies CASGHEWTGELFF.